This passage covers 11 T cell receptor beta chains from one sample sequenced in a study of cytomegalovirus exposure and HLA in healthy donors. Amplification used 60 Vbeta primers and 13 Jbeta primers. Assay used: immunoSEQ multiplex PCR; TCRdb lists only in-frame clones, some missing. The sample includes approximately 120,000 clones, over 60% of them seen just once. The sequenced sample was PBMCs. These receptors were collected from a man younger than 40 in good health and CMV-seronegative.

This clone was counted only a few times. DNA for the CDR3: TGTGCCAGCGCACAGGGGGCTGACGGCTACACCTTC. Translated: CASAQGADGYTF. V and J are TRBV7-8 and TRBJ1-2; 9 bases map to TRBD1. V was pared by 8 bases and J by 8 bases, with 6 bases of the junction left unmatched. Germline CDR1 is SGHVS and CDR2 is FQNEAQ. This CDR3 region has 12 residues.

This clone has a handful of counts. The chain carries TRBV9 and TRBJ2-6; tentatively, D is TRBD1 (5 bases). With 4 bases removed from V and 2 bases from J, the gap between germline ends came to 22 bases. Germline CDR1 SGDLS, CDR2 YYNGEE. The CDR3 runs to 19 residues. The CDR3 here is CASSSRQFPKLTGANVLTF. In nucleotides, the CDR3 is TGTGCCAGCAGCTCGAGACAGTTTCCAAAGCTTACTGGGGCCAACGTCCTGACTTTC.

J is TRBJ2-5 and V is TRBV5-4; D is perhaps TRBD2 (5 bases). The germline V and J ends were trimmed by 0 bases and 5 bases, with 17 bases remaining between them. Germline V CDR1 and CDR2: SGHNT, YYREEE (reference sequence). The CDR3 sequence is 16 residues long. In DNA form, the CDR3 reads TGTGCCAGCAGCTTGGCCGGGGAGAGGGTAGGTGAGACCCAGTACTTC. Translating it yields CASSLAGERVGETQYF.

In regard to this clone: Other DNA sequences in the sample encode the same CDR3. The V call is TRBV13, the J call TRBJ1-1; the D is unclear. The CDR3 contains 13 residues. Germline V gene sequence: CDR1 PRHDT, CDR2 FYEKMQ (reference sequence). V lost 2 bases and J lost 11, with 15 bases in between. The CDR3 loop reads CASSLYLGSEAFF. DNA of the CDR3: TGTGCCAGCAGCTTATATCTAGGCAGTGAGGCTTTCTTT. Looking up the rest from reference TRBV13 and TRBJ1-1 gives the full variable domain: AAGVIQSPRHLIKEKRETATLKCYPIPRHDTVYWYQQGPGQDPQFLISFYEKMQSDKGSIPDRFSAQQFSDYHSELNMSSLELGDSALYFCASSLYLGSEAFFGQGTRLTVV.

The rearrangement links TRBV28 to TRBJ2-1, with TRBD2 as a possible D gene (7 bases). The CDR3 covers 15 residues. Germline-derived CDR1 and CDR2 are MDHEN and SYDVKM. V lost 2 bases and J lost 3, with 11 bases in between. CDR3 sequence reads: CASSLGGASYNEQFF. In DNA, the CDR3 is TGTGCCAGCAGTTTAGGGGGGGCAAGCTACAATGAGCAGTTCTTC.

The chain recombines TRBV7-2 with TRBJ1-5, with 8 bases aligning to TRBD1. The CDR3 extends over 19 amino acids. Germline V CDR1 and CDR2: SGHTA, FQGNSA. V was pared by 2 bases and J by 0 bases, with 12 bases of the junction left unmatched. CDR3 bases: TGTGCCAGCAGCTTAATAGGGAGAGGGACAGGCCATAGCAATCAGCCCCAGCATTTT. It specifies CASSLIGRGTGHSNQPQHF. Full variable domain (rest looked up from reference TRBV7-2 and TRBJ1-5): GAGVSQSPSNKVTEKGKDVELRCDPISGHTALYWYRQSLGQGLEFLIYFQGNSAPDKSGLPSDRFSAERTGGSVSTLTIQRTQQEDSAVYLCASSLIGRGTGHSNQPQHFGDGTRLSIL.

This clone has more than one count but fewer than ten. The chain recombines TRBV29-1 with TRBJ1-5, with D possibly TRBD1 on 6 matching bases. Trimming shortened V by 5 bases and J by 3 bases, and 8 bases separated the two germline ends. CDR1 is SQVTM, CDR2 ANQGSEA, per germline. The CDR3 sequence is 12 residues long. The CDR3 DNA follows: TGCAGCGTTCGGGGACACAATCAGCCCCAGCATTTT. Encoded protein: CSVRGHNQPQHF.

This clone appeared a few times. The V and J genes are TRBV7-8 and TRBJ2-7, with 11 bases lining up with TRBD2. The CDR3 totals 16 residues. Germline V CDR1 and CDR2: SGHVS, FQNEAQ. J was trimmed by 5 bases and V by 3 bases; bases with no gene match: 9. CDR3 region: CASSFATSGSRNEQYF. In DNA form, the CDR3 reads TGTGCCAGCAGCTTCGCTACTAGCGGGAGTAGGAACGAGCAGTACTTC.

Only one count was recorded for this clone. The V gene is TRBV6-5, the J gene TRBJ2-7, with 7 bases aligning to TRBD1. Trimming cost V 0 bases and J 2 bases; bases outside gene matches: 4. This CDR3 is 15 amino acids long. The germline V gene has CDR1 MNHEY and CDR2 SVGAGI. DNA of the CDR3: TGTGCCAGCAGTTACTCGGAGACAGGGCCCTACGAGCAGTACTTC. Translated, it gives CASSYSETGPYEQYF.

The chain recombines TRBV18 with TRBJ1-4, with TRBD1 matching over 8 bases. Germline V lookup: CDR1 KGHSH, CDR2 LQKENI. V lost 3 bases, J lost 7 bases, and 4 bases stayed unmatched. The CDR3 totals 14 residues. CDR3 in amino acids: CASSPGQGSEKLFF. In DNA form, the CDR3 reads TGTGCCAGCTCACCCGGACAGGGAAGTGAAAAACTGTTTTTT.

This chain uses TRBV7-8 with TRBJ2-7, with a tentative D call TRBD2 (5 bases). Germline-derived CDR1 and CDR2 are SGHVS and FQNEAQ. This CDR3 comprises 14 residues. The V gene lost 1 base and the J gene lost 2 bases, with 9 bases spanning the gap. In nucleotides, the CDR3 is TGTGCCAGCAGCTTAGAGCGGATCCCCTACGAGCAGTACTTC. Residues: CASSLERIPYEQYF.